The next 24 T cell receptor beta chains were all read from a single sample in a study of response to subunit inactivated influenza vaccine. Via MiXCR, TCRdb re-called the RT-PCR reads, giving one row per CDR3 protein. This sample has about 520,000 distinct CDR3 sequences, with 25% found just once. The sample in question was CD4+ T cells sorted from PBMCs, obtained 5 to 6 days after vaccination. The receptors shown here come from a man aged 50 to 60 who received an inactivated influenza vaccine.

This chain joins TRBV5-1 and TRBJ2-5; D is uncertain. Looked up from germline, CDR1 is SGHRS and CDR2 is YFSETQ. The CDR3 length is 14 residues. Trimming left V 0 bases short and J 3 bases short, with 9 bases between. The CDR3 is CASSLVVSKETQYF. The DNA for the CDR3 is TGCGCCAGCAGCTTGGTAGTCAGCAAAGAGACCCAGTACTTC.

This clonotype turned up a few times. V gene TRBV7-9 combines with J gene TRBJ2-3, with no clear D. V was cut by 8 bases and J by 8 bases, with 23 bases left in between. This CDR3 has 15 residues. CDR1 SEHNR and CDR2 FQNEAQ come from the germline V gene (reference sequence). CDR3 residues: CASDFSYHDTGTQYF. The CDR3 nucleotides are TGTGCCAGCGACTTTAGTTATCACGACACTGGTACGCAGTATTTT.

The table lists this clonotype with a few counts. This rearrangement joins TRBV12-3 or TRBV12-4 to TRBJ2-2; no clear D. Trimming shortened V by 1 base and J by 5 bases, and 8 bases separated the two germline ends. The CDR3 is 14 residues long. The CDR3 here is CASSLGLSTGELFF. CDR3 nucleotides: TGTGCCAGCAGTTTAGGTCTAAGTACCGGGGAGCTGTTTTTT.

The rearrangement links TRBV6-5 to TRBJ2-5; the match to TRBD1 covers 10 bases. The CDR3 spans 15 residues. The V gene end was trimmed by 4 bases and the J gene end by 5 bases; junction bases not matched to a gene: 7. Germline V gene lookup returns CDR1 MNHEY and CDR2 SVGAGI. The CDR3 coding sequence is TGTGCCAGCAGTTTAAGACAGGGGGCCTATGAGACCCAGTACTTC. Encoded protein: CASSLRQGAYETQYF.

This clonotype was observed a few times. The chain combines TRBV7-8 with TRBJ2-1, with a possible D match to TRBD1 (6 bases). Germline CDR1 SGHVS, CDR2 FQNEAQ. This CDR3 region has 15 residues. V gave up 7 bases and J gave up 4 bases, with 17 bases separating them. Written as DNA, the CDR3 is TGTGCCAGCACCTCAAGGGGGTCAGCATACAATGAGCAGTTCTTC. It yields the protein CASTSRGSAYNEQFF. Based on the CDR3 plus reference TRBV7-8 and TRBJ2-1, the full variable domain is GAGVSQSPRYKVAKRGQDVALRCDPISGHVSLFWYQQALGQGPEFLTYFQNEAQLDKSGLPSDRFFAERPEGSVSTLKIQRTQQEDSAVYLCASTSRGSAYNEQFFGPGTRLTVL.

This clonotype was counted between two and nine times. This rearrangement joins TRBV4-3 to TRBJ2-2; D is tentatively TRBD1 or TRBD2 (7 bases each). CDR3 length: 16 amino acids. The ends were cut back, 0 bases at V and 7 bases at J, with 15 bases in the middle. Germline V gives CDR1 LGHNA, CDR2 YSLEER. CDR3 loop: CASSQESQGRDGELFF. CDR3 nucleotides: TGCGCCAGCAGCCAAGAATCACAGGGGAGGGACGGGGAGCTGTTTTTT.

This clonotype was observed many times. The chain recombines TRBV6-2 or TRBV6-3 with TRBJ2-4, with 9 positions matching TRBD1. From germline, CDR1 is MNHEY and CDR2 SVGEGT. The CDR3 loop spans 18 amino acids. V lost 0 bases, J lost 0 bases, and 6 bases stayed unmatched. The CDR3 DNA reads TGTGCCAGCAGTTACTCGATAGGACAGGGGCAAGCCAAAAACATTCAGTACTTC. Its protein is CASSYSIGQGQAKNIQYF.

This clonotype was observed a few times. This chain joins TRBV5-5 and TRBJ2-1; the match to TRBD2 covers 7 bases. The CDR3 has 16 amino acids. The junction had 11 bases not matched to a gene; V was cut back by 0 bases and J by 8 bases. CDR1 and CDR2 (germline): SGHKS, YYEKEE (reference sequence). The CDR3 coding sequence is TGTGCCAGCAGCTTGGAGGGGACCGTCGGGGGGTATGAGCAGTTCTTC. Translation gives CASSLEGTVGGYEQFF.

The chain joins TRBV7-8 to TRBJ2-5; 9 bases line up with TRBD2. V was pared by 3 bases and J by 5 bases, with 1 base of the junction left unmatched. This CDR3 is 13 amino acids long. Germline CDR1 SGHVS, CDR2 FQNEAQ. The CDR3 loop reads CASSFGLAETQYF. The CDR3 bases are TGTGCCAGCAGCTTCGGACTAGCGGAGACCCAGTACTTC. Together with reference TRBV7-8 and TRBJ2-5, the CDR3 gives the full variable domain: GAGVSQSPRYKVAKRGQDVALRCDPISGHVSLFWYQQALGQGPEFLTYFQNEAQLDKSGLPSDRFFAERPEGSVSTLKIQRTQQEDSAVYLCASSFGLAETQYFGPGTRLLVL.

This clonotype was counted between two and nine times. The genes are TRBV12-3 or TRBV12-4 and TRBJ2-1; 8 nucleotides match TRBD2. V trimming: 1 base; J trimming: 6 bases; junction bases outside the gene matches: 2. This CDR3 comprises 14 residues. The CDR3 DNA is TGTGCCAGCAGTTTAGGGACTAGCCCCAATGAGCAGTTCTTC. Its protein is CASSLGTSPNEQFF.

This sequence joins TRBV29-1 and TRBJ2-1; maybe TRBD2 (5 bases). V lost 5 bases and J 3 bases, leaving 14 bases between the germline ends. The CDR3 is made up of 14 amino acids. The germline CDR1 and CDR2 sequences are SQVTM and ANQGSEA. The CDR3 DNA is TGCAGCGTTATAGACCACGGGATCTACAATGAGCAGTTCTTC. Translated: CSVIDHGIYNEQFF.

This clonotype turned up a few times. V and J are TRBV14 and TRBJ1-6, with a weak D call TRBD1 (5 bases). V lost 5 bases and J 2 bases, leaving 16 bases between the germline ends. Germline V gene sequence: CDR1 SGHDN, CDR2 FVKESK. The CDR3 is made up of 17 amino acids. The chain's CDR3 is CASSLLQGETYNSPLHF. The CDR3 bases are TGTGCCAGCAGCTTACTTCAGGGTGAAACCTATAATTCACCCCTCCACTTT.

This clonotype came up a few times. V and J are TRBV7-2 and TRBJ2-7; D perhaps matches TRBD1 (5 bases). The CDR3 spans 14 residues. Trimming cost V 5 bases and J 3 bases, with 14 bases left between them. Germline loops: CDR1 SGHTA, CDR2 FQGNSA. Here the CDR3 DNA reads TGTGCCAGCAGCCCCCTGGGGCGGTACTACGAGCAGTACTTC. Its protein product is CASSPLGRYYEQYF.

This clonotype was picked up many times. V usage is TRBV5-1 and J usage is TRBJ2-2; 8 bases match TRBD2. V was pared by 0 bases and J by 3 bases, with 7 bases of the junction left unmatched. CDR3 size: 17 residues. Per the germline V gene, CDR1 is SGHRS and CDR2 is YFSETQ. CDR3 DNA sequence: TGCGCCAGCAGCTTGGTAGTAGCGGGATTTGACACCGGGGAGCTGTTTTTT. Translating it yields CASSLVVAGFDTGELFF.

This chain connects TRBV7-9 to TRBJ2-7; 9 nucleotides line up with TRBD2. CDR3 length: 15 amino acids. The V gene end was trimmed by 0 bases and the J gene end by 3 bases; junction bases not matched to a gene: 3. Looked up from germline, CDR1 is SEHNR and CDR2 is FQNEAQ (reference sequence). CDR3 loop: CASSLASGSVYEQYF. In nucleotides, the CDR3 is TGTGCCAGCAGCTTAGCTAGCGGGAGTGTCTACGAGCAGTACTTC.

The gene calls are TRBV20-1 and TRBJ2-5; no firm D call. V shed 2 bases and J shed 5 bases, with 12 bases lying between them. The CDR3 runs to 13 residues. Germline CDR1 reads DFQATT; CDR2 reads SNEGSKA (reference sequence). CDR3: CSARRTPDETQYF. Written as DNA, the CDR3 is TGCAGTGCTAGAAGGACCCCTGATGAGACCCAGTACTTC.

V and J are TRBV7-8 and TRBJ2-1; 11 bases are shared with TRBD2. V lost 7 bases and J lost 6; bases outside the gene matches: 8. There are 15 residues in the CDR3. CDR1 is SGHVS, CDR2 FQNEAQ, per germline. The CDR3 spells CASTLAGEGRNEQFF. DNA of the CDR3: TGTGCCAGCACACTAGCGGGGGAGGGCCGCAATGAGCAGTTCTTC.

The genes are TRBV20-1 and TRBJ1-4, with 11 bases matching TRBD1. V lost 0 bases, J lost 7 bases, and 10 bases stayed unmatched. CDR3 length: 17 amino acids. From germline, CDR1 is DFQATT and CDR2 SNEGSKA (reference sequence). CDR3 sequence (DNA): TGCAGTGCTAGAGATCGGTGGACAGGGGGCGGAGGTGAAAAACTGTTTTTT. This gives the protein CSARDRWTGGGGEKLFF.

The genes are TRBV5-1 and TRBJ2-7; unclear D gene. The CDR3 spans 13 residues. Germline V CDR1 and CDR2: SGHRS, YFSETQ. Between the trimmed V and J ends, which lost 0 bases and 4 bases, there was a span of 8 bases. In DNA, the CDR3 is TGCGCCAGCAGCTTGGATGCACCTTACGAGCAGTACTTC. As protein: CASSLDAPYEQYF.

The rearrangement joins TRBV5-1 to TRBJ2-1; 8 positions agree with TRBD1. There are 16 residues in the CDR3. Trimming removed 4 bases from V and 6 bases from J; junction bases left unmatched: 12. The V gene's germline CDR1 is SGHRS and CDR2 YFSETQ. In DNA form, the CDR3 reads TGCGCCAGCAGCACAGGCAGGACAGGGTTCCGCAATGAGCAGTTCTTC. The encoded protein is CASSTGRTGFRNEQFF.

The chain joins TRBV20-1 to TRBJ2-5; D is undetermined. V was shortened by 3 bases and J by 1 base, with 9 bases between the two germline ends. This CDR3 has 13 residues. Germline V CDR1 and CDR2: DFQATT, SNEGSKA (reference sequence). The CDR3 here is CSASMPSQETQYF. The CDR3, as DNA: TGCAGTGCTAGTATGCCGTCCCAAGAGACCCAGTACTTC.

V is TRBV18 and J is TRBJ2-1; no clear D. V lost 0 bases to trimming and J lost 10 bases, with 13 bases between them. CDR3 length: 14 residues. CDR1 is KGHSH and CDR2 is LQKENI in the germline V gene. The CDR3 sequence: CASSPPSVLTEQFF. The CDR3 DNA reads TGTGCCAGCTCACCACCGTCAGTGTTGACCGAGCAGTTCTTC.

This clonotype was counted only a few times. V and J are TRBV7-9 and TRBJ1-2; 8 nucleotides match TRBD1. CDR3 length equals 14 residues. The ends lost 2 bases at V and 4 bases at J; junction bases unmatched: 3. Germline-derived CDR1 and CDR2 are SEHNR and FQNEAQ (reference sequence). The CDR3 DNA reads TGTGCCAGCAGCTTATCAGGGGGCGGCTATGGCTACACCTTC. This codes for CASSLSGGGYGYTF.

In its sample, this clonotype was seen a few times. Here the CDR3 reads CASSFPRDSYEQYF. The CDR3 bases are TGTGCCAGCAGTTTCCCGCGGGATTCCTACGAGCAGTACTTC. V usage is TRBV28 and J usage is TRBJ2-7; TRBD2 might be the D (6 bases). CDR3 length equals 14 residues. Germline CDR1 is MDHEN and CDR2 is SYDVKM. The V gene lost 3 bases and the J gene lost 1 base, with 10 bases spanning the gap.